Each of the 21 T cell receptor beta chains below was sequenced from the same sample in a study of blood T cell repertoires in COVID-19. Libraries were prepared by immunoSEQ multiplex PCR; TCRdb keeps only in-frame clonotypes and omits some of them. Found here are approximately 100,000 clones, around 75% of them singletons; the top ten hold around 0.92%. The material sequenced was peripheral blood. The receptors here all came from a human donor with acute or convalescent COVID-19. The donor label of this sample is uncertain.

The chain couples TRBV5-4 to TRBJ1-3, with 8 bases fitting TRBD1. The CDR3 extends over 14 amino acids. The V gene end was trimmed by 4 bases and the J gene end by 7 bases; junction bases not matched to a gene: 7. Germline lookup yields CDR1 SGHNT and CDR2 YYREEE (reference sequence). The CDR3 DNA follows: TGTGCCAGCAGCCAAACCGACAGGGGTAACACCATATATTTT. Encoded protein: CASSQTDRGNTIYF. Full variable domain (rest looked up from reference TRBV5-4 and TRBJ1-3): ETGVTQSPTHLIKTRGQQVTLRCSSQSGHNTVSWYQQALGQGPQFIFQYYREEENGRGNFPPRFSGLQFPNYSSELNVNALELDDSALYLCASSQTDRGNTIYFGEGSWLTVV.

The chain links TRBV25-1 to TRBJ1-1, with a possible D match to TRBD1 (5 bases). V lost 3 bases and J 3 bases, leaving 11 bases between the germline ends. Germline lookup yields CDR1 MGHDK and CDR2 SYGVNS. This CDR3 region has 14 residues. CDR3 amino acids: CASSDSDRDTEAFF. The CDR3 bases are TGTGCCAGCAGTGATTCCGACAGAGACACTGAAGCTTTCTTT.

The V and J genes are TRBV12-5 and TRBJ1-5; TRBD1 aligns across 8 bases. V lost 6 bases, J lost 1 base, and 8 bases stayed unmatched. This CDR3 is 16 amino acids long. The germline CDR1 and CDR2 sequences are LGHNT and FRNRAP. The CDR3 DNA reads TGTGCTAGTGGAGAAACAGGGGGGGTAAGCAATCAGCCCCAGCATTTT. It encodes CASGETGGVSNQPQHF.

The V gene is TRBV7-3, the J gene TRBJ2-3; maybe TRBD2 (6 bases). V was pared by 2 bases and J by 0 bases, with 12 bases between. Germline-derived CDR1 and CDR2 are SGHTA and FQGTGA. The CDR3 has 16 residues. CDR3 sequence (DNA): TGTGCCAGCAGCTTATCTTTTAGCGGAAGCACAGATACGCAGTATTTT. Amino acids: CASSLSFSGSTDTQYF.

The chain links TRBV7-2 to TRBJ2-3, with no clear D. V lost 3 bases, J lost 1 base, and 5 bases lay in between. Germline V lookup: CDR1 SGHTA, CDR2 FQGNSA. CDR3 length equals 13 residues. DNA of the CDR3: TGTGCCAGCAGCTTTCCAGGCACAGATACGCAGTATTTT. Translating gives CASSFPGTDTQYF.

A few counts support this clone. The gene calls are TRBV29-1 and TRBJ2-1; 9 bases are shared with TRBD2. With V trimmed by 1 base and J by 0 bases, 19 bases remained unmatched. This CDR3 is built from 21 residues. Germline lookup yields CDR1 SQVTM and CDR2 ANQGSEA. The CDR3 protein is CSVEASLAGILISSSYNEQFF. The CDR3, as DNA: TGCAGCGTTGAAGCTAGCCTAGCGGGGATTCTTATTAGTAGCTCCTACAATGAGCAGTTCTTC.

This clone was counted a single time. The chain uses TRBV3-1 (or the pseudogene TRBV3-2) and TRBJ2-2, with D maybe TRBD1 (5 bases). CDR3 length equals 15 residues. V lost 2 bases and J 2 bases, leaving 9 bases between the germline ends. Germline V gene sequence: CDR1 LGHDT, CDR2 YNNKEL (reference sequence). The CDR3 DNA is TGTGCCAGCAGCCAATGGGGCGCTAACACCGGGGAGCTGTTTTTT. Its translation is CASSQWGANTGELFF.

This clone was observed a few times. DNA of the CDR3: TGTGCCAGCAGCCCACAAGCAGGGGGGCCAGATTCACCCCTCCACTTT. This gives the protein CASSPQAGGPDSPLHF. The chain is built from TRBV7-9 and TRBJ1-6; 7 bases align to TRBD1. This CDR3 is 16 amino acids long. V lost 5 bases to trimming and J lost 8 bases; unmatched junction nucleotides: 12. The germline V gene encodes CDR1 SEHNR and CDR2 FQNEAQ (reference sequence). The full variable domain, with the rest looked up from reference TRBV7-9 and TRBJ1-6, is DTGVSQNPRHKITKRGQNVTFRCDPISEHNRLYWYRQTLGQGPEFLTYFQNEAQLEKSRLLSDRFSAERPKGSFSTLEIQRTEQGDSAMYLCASSPQAGGPDSPLHFGNGTRLTVT.

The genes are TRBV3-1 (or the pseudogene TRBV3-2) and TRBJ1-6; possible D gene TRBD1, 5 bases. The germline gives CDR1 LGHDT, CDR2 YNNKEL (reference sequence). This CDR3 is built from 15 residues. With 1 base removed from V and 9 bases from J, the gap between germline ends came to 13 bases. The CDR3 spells CASSQGGLVGSPLHF. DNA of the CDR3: TGTGCCAGCAGCCAAGGGGGACTGGTGGGTTCACCCCTCCACTTT.

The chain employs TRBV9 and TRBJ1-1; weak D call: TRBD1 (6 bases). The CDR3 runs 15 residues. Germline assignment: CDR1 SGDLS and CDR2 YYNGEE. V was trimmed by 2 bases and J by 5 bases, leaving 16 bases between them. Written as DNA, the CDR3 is TGTGCCAGCAGCGTTACAGGGAGTGTATCTACTGAAGCTTTCTTT. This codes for CASSVTGSVSTEAFF.

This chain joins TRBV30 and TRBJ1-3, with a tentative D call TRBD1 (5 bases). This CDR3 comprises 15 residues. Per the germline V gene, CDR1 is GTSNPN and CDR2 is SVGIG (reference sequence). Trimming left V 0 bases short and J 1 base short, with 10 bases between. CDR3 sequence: CAWSVGRGSGNTIYF. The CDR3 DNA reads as TGTGCCTGGAGTGTAGGGCGGGGGTCTGGAAACACCATATATTTT.

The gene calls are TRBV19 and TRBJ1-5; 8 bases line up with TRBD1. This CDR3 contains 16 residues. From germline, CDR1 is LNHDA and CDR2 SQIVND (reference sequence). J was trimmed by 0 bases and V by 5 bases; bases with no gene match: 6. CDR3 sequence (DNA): TGTGCCAGTAGTCCTTGGACAGGGCGTAGCAATCAGCCCCAGCATTTT. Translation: CASSPWTGRSNQPQHF.

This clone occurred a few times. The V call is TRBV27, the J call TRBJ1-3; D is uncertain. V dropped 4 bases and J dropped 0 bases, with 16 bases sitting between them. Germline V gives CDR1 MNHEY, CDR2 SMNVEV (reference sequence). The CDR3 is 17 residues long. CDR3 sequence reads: CASSYPGVPSSGNTIYF. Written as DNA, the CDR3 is TGTGCCAGCAGTTACCCCGGGGTTCCTAGCTCTGGAAACACCATATATTTT.

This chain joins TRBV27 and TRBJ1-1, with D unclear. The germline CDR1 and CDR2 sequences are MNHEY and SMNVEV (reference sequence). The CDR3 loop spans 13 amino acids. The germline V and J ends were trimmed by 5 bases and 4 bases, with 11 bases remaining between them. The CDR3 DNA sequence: TGTGCCAGCAGTGCAGGACTGGGCACTGAAGCTTTCTTT. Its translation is CASSAGLGTEAFF.

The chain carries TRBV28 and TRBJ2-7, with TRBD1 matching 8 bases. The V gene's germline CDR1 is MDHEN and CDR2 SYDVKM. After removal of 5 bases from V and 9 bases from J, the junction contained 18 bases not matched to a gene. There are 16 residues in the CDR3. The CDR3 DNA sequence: TGTGCCAGCAGTCCCCTCGGACAGGGCTCATTAGGTGGGCAGTACGTC. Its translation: CASSPLGQGSLGGQYV.

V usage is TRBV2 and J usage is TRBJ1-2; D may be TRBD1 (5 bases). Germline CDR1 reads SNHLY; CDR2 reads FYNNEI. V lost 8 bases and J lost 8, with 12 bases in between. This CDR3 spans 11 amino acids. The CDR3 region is CASPGAGGYTF. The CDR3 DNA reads TGTGCCAGCCCCGGGGCGGGGGGCTACACCTTC.

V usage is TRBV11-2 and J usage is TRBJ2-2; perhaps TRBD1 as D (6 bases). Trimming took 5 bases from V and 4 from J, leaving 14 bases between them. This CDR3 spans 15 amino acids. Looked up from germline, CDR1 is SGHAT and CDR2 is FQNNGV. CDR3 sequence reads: CASSAAGVGTGELFF. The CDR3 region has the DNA TGTGCCAGCAGCGCCGCAGGGGTTGGCACCGGGGAGCTGTTTTTT.

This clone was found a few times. CDR3 loop: CASEGRDRAGEQYV. DNA of the CDR3: TGCGCCAGCGAAGGTCGGGACAGGGCGGGCGAGCAGTACGTC. The rearrangement uses TRBV5-1 and TRBJ2-7; TRBD1 aligns across 9 bases. Germline lookup yields CDR1 SGHRS and CDR2 YFSETQ. The CDR3 has 14 residues. The V segment lost 7 bases and the J segment 6 bases; nucleotides outside the gene matches: 11.

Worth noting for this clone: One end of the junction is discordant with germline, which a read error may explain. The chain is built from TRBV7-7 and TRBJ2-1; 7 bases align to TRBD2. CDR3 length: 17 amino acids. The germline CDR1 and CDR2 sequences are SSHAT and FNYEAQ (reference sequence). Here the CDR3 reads CASSLGIKGGLYNEQFF. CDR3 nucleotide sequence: TGTGCTAGCAGCTTAGGAATTAAGGGAGGGTTATACAATGAGCAGTTCTTC.

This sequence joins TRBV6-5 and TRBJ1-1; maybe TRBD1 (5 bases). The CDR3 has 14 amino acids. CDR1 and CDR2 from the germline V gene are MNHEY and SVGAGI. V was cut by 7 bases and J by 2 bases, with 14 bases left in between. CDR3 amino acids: CASKKTDSNTEAFF. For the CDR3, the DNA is TGTGCCAGCAAGAAGACAGATTCAAACACTGAAGCTTTCTTT.

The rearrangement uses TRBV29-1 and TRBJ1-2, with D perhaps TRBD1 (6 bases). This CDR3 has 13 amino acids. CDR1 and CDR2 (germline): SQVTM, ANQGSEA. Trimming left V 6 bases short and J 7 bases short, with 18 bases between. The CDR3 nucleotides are TGCAGCGTAGTAACAGGGTCGATATCTGGCTACACCTTC. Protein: CSVVTGSISGYTF.